This TCR beta chain was profiled in a study of beta chain features in type 1 diabetes. Study conclusions and caveats: Type 1 diabetes patients had moderately but significantly shorter TCRB CDR3s in all four CD4+ subsets.

This clone was found a few times. Its antigen is not known. Investigators reverse transcribed all isolated RNA, so they sequenced expressed TCRB transcripts. Some clones are missing from TCRdb's copy, which holds only in-frame ones; the method was immunoSEQ multiplex PCR. Among approximately 600,000 clones, around 12% were seen once, and the ten largest hold more than 0.095%. A sort by CD45RO/CCR7/CD25/CD127/CD95/CD27 yielded CD4+ naive, central memory, regulatory and stem cell-like memory cells. The sequencing sample was made of naive CD4+ T cells from blood. This TCR derives from a man aged 30 to 39 with type 1 diabetes.

In DNA form, the CDR3 reads TGTGCCACGCAGGTGGGCCAGGGGGCGGTCAAAAACATTCAGTACTTC. This encodes CATQVGQGAVKNIQYF. The rearrangement links TRBV10-3 to TRBJ2-4; TRBD1 agrees at 8 bases. Germline-derived CDR1 and CDR2 are ENHRY and SYGVKD. V lost 10 bases, J lost 3 bases, and 14 bases stayed unmatched. The length of the CDR3 is 16 residues.